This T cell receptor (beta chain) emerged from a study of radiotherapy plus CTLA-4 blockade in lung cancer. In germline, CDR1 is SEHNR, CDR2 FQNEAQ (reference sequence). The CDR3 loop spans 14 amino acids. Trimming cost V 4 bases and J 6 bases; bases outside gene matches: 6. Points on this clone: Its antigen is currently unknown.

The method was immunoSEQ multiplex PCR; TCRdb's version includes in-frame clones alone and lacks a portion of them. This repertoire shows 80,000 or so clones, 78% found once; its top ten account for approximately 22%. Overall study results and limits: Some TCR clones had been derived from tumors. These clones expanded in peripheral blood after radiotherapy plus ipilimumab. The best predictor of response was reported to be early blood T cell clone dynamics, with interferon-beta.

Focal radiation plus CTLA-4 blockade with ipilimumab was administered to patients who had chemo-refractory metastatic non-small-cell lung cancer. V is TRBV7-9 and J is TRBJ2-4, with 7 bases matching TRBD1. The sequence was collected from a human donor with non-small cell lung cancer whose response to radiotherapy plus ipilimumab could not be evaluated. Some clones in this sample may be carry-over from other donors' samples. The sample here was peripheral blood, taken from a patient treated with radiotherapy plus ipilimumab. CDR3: CASSSGQHVNIQYF. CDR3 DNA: TGTGCCAGCAGCTCGGGACAGCATGTAAACATTCAGTACTTC.